Listed below are T cell receptor beta chains from one sample, sequenced in a study of blood T cell repertoires in COVID-19. The method was immunoSEQ multiplex PCR; TCRdb's version includes in-frame clones alone and lacks a portion of them. The profile shows over 200,000 clones, roughly 88% of them singletons. Sequencing was performed on PBMCs or T cells enriched from blood (not recorded which). These TCRs come from a woman aged 45-65 years who had recovered from COVID-19. CDR3s include the opening cysteine and the closing phenylalanine or tryptophan. Fields, in order: CDR3 protein, CDR3 DNA, J gene, D gene, V gene, clone size. A D gene is named only where the DNA matches it firmly. The size of a clone is reported for some rows only, either as once, few or many, or as a class for expanded clones.

CDR3: CAWGGRDHQPQHF
DNA: TGTGCCTGGGGGGGGAGGGACCATCAGCCCCAGCATTTT
J: TRBJ1-5
D: NA
V: TRBV30
size: NA

CDR3: CASSPGGLSSYEQYF
DNA: TGTGCCAGCAGCCCAGGGGGGCTGAGCTCCTACGAGCAGTACTTC
J: TRBJ2-7
D: NA
V: TRBV5-6
size: NA

CDR3: CASRTVYEQYF
DNA: TGTGCCAGCAGGACAGTTTACGAGCAGTACTTC
J: TRBJ2-7
D: NA
V: TRBV2
size: NA

CDR3: CASSLDRIQETQYF
DNA: TGCGCCAGCAGCTTGGACAGGATCCAAGAGACCCAGTACTTC
J: TRBJ2-5
D: NA
V: TRBV5-1
size: NA

CDR3: CASSQDSGRRSSSYEQYF
DNA: TGCGCCAGCAGCCAAGATTCAGGCAGGCGATCCTCCTCCTACGAGCAGTACTTC
J: TRBJ2-7
D: NA
V: TRBV4-1
size: few

CDR3: CASSLRFVSGTTSTDTQYF
DNA: TGCGCCAGCAGCCTCCGATTTGTTAGCGGGACAACTAGCACAGATACGCAGTATTTT
J: TRBJ2-3
D: TRBD2
V: TRBV4-1
size: NA

CDR3: CASSLRQGREKLFF
DNA: TGTGCCAGCAGTTTAAGACAGGGGCGGGAAAAACTGTTTTTT
J: TRBJ1-4
D: TRBD1
V: TRBV27
size: NA

CDR3: CASSLVQSTDTQYF
DNA: TGTGCCAGCAGCTTAGTGCAGTCCACAGATACGCAGTATTTT
J: TRBJ2-3
D: NA
V: TRBV7-9
size: NA

CDR3: CASSQVRGTHYGYTF
DNA: TGCGCCAGCAGCCAAGTTCGGGGGACCCACTATGGCTACACCTTC
J: TRBJ1-2
D: NA
V: TRBV4-1
size: NA

CDR3: CASSPGTHFTDTQYF
DNA: TGTGCCAGCAGCCCCGGGACACATTTCACAGATACGCAGTATTTT
J: TRBJ2-3
D: NA
V: TRBV9
size: once

CDR3: CASSPDRGPYEQYF
DNA: TGTGCCAGCAGCCCGGACAGGGGCCCCTACGAGCAGTACTTC
J: TRBJ2-7
D: TRBD1
V: TRBV5-4
size: NA

CDR3: CASSLVSGETAFF
DNA: TGTGCCAGCAGCTTAGTGTCAGGGGAGACAGCTTTCTTT
J: TRBJ1-1
D: NA
V: TRBV7-8
size: once

CDR3: CASRTMGGETQYF
DNA: TGTGCCAGCAGGACCATGGGGGGAGAGACCCAGTACTTC
J: TRBJ2-5
D: NA
V: TRBV7-9
size: NA

CDR3: CASSMGQGSEKLFF
DNA: TGTGCCAGTAGTATGGGACAGGGGAGTGAAAAACTGTTTTTT
J: TRBJ1-4
D: TRBD1
V: TRBV19
size: NA

CDR3: CASSLGEASGYTF
DNA: TGTGCCAGCAGCTTGGGGGAGGCGAGTGGCTACACCTTC
J: TRBJ1-2
D: NA
V: TRBV5-6
size: few

CDR3: CASRLGTSGRHEQFF
DNA: TGTGCCAGCAGACTCGGGACTAGCGGGAGGCATGAGCAGTTCTTC
J: TRBJ2-1
D: TRBD2
V: TRBV28
size: NA

CDR3: CAISDSVTSDEQFF
DNA: TGTGCCATCAGTGATTCTGTGACTAGCGATGAGCAGTTCTTC
J: TRBJ2-1
D: TRBD2
V: TRBV10-3
size: few

CDR3: CASSLDIGTDTQYF
DNA: TGCGCCAGCAGCTTGGACATTGGCACAGATACGCAGTATTTT
J: TRBJ2-3
D: NA
V: TRBV5-1
size: NA

CDR3: CASSSWTSGPRDTGELFF
DNA: TGTGCCAGCAGCTCCTGGACTAGCGGGCCCAGGGACACCGGGGAGCTGTTTTTT
J: TRBJ2-2
D: TRBD2
V: TRBV4-2
size: medium-sized

CDR3: CASSLSAGGNTEAFF
DNA: TGCGCCAGCAGCTTGTCAGCGGGCGGAAACACTGAAGCTTTCTTT
J: TRBJ1-1
D: NA
V: TRBV5-1
size: NA

CDR3: CSASDGTRAEAFF
DNA: TGCAGCGCCAGCGACGGAACTAGGGCTGAAGCTTTCTTT
J: TRBJ1-1
D: NA
V: TRBV29-1
size: NA

CDR3: CASSPKTLTGTAIQYF
DNA: TGTGCCAGCTCACCGAAAACTTTAACCGGGACAGCAATCCAGTACTTC
J: TRBJ2-4
D: TRBD1
V: TRBV18
size: NA

CDR3: CASSLSGGEAFF
DNA: TGTGCCAGCAGTTTGTCGGGGGGAGAAGCTTTCTTT
J: TRBJ1-1
D: NA
V: TRBV28
size: NA

CDR3: CASSLFGLAYNEQFF
DNA: TGCGCCAGCAGCTTGTTTGGACTAGCCTACAATGAGCAGTTCTTC
J: TRBJ2-1
D: TRBD2
V: TRBV5-1
size: NA

CDR3: CASRGGYRPPYEQYF
DNA: TGTGCCAGCAGGGGGGGGTACAGGCCTCCCTACGAGCAGTACTTC
J: TRBJ2-7
D: TRBD2
V: TRBV7-8
size: NA

CDR3: CASSHHDRDNEQFF
DNA: TGCGCCAGCAGCCACCACGACAGGGACAATGAGCAGTTCTTC
J: TRBJ2-1
D: TRBD1
V: TRBV4-1
size: NA

CDR3: CASSPGWRDHTEAFF
DNA: TGTGCCAGCAGCCCTGGGTGGAGGGACCACACTGAAGCTTTCTTT
J: TRBJ1-1
D: NA
V: TRBV13
size: NA

CDR3: CASSLGQNNSPLHF
DNA: TGTGCCAGCAGCTTAGGACAGAATAATTCACCCCTCCACTTT
J: TRBJ1-6
D: NA
V: TRBV7-3
size: NA

CDR3: CASSPGTGWETQYF
DNA: TGCGCCAGCAGCCCCGGGACAGGGTGGGAGACCCAGTACTTC
J: TRBJ2-5
D: TRBD1
V: TRBV5-1
size: NA

CDR3: CASSRTGGNQPQHF
DNA: TGTGCCAGCAGTCGGACAGGGGGCAATCAGCCCCAGCATTTT
J: TRBJ1-5
D: TRBD1
V: TRBV3-1/TRBV3-2
size: NA

CDR3: CTSSHLIGRDSYGYTF
DNA: TGCACCAGCAGCCATCTCATAGGTCGGGACAGCTATGGCTACACCTTC
J: TRBJ1-2
D: NA
V: TRBV1
size: few

CDR3: CASRETGTEGEKLFF
DNA: TGTGCCAGCCGAGAAACCGGGACGGAGGGGGAAAAACTGTTTTTT
J: TRBJ1-4
D: NA
V: TRBV5-4
size: NA

CDR3: CASSQSGIGTDTQYF
DNA: TGTGCCAGCAGCCAATCCGGGATCGGTACAGATACGCAGTATTTT
J: TRBJ2-3
D: NA
V: TRBV3-1/TRBV3-2
size: few

CDR3: CASSLAGGYNEQFF
DNA: TGTGCCAGCAGCTTAGCGGGAGGCTACAATGAGCAGTTCTTC
J: TRBJ2-1
D: TRBD2
V: TRBV11-3
size: NA

CDR3: CASSYSITSGRETQYF
DNA: TGTGCCAGCAGTTACTCGATTACTAGCGGGAGGGAGACCCAGTACTTC
J: TRBJ2-5
D: TRBD2
V: TRBV6-5
size: few

CDR3: CASSVARDYSYEQYF
DNA: TGTGCCAGCAGCGTAGCGAGGGACTACTCCTACGAGCAGTACTTC
J: TRBJ2-7
D: TRBD2
V: TRBV9
size: NA

CDR3: CASSPGGQSYTEAFF
DNA: TGCGCCAGCAGCCCTGGTGGACAGTCCTACACTGAAGCTTTCTTT
J: TRBJ1-1
D: NA
V: TRBV5-1
size: few

CDR3: CASSVIAGAGETQYF
DNA: TGTGCCAGCAGCGTAATAGCGGGAGCGGGTGAGACCCAGTACTTC
J: TRBJ2-5
D: TRBD2
V: TRBV9
size: NA

CDR3: CASSFSGILVYGYTF
DNA: TGTGCCAGCAGTTTTTCCGGGATCCTGGTCTATGGCTACACCTTC
J: TRBJ1-2
D: NA
V: TRBV27
size: NA

CDR3: CASSHTPGRNYEQYF
DNA: TGTGCCAGCTCACACACGCCAGGGCGCAACTACGAGCAGTACTTC
J: TRBJ2-7
D: NA
V: TRBV18
size: NA

CDR3: CATLAHEQYF
DNA: TGTGCCACCCTAGCCCACGAGCAGTACTTC
J: TRBJ2-7
D: NA
V: TRBV7-6
size: NA

CDR3: CASSPRTGYGYTF
DNA: TGTGCCAGCAGCCCGAGGACAGGGTATGGCTACACCTTC
J: TRBJ1-2
D: TRBD1
V: TRBV3-1/TRBV3-2
size: few

CDR3: CASSGGSTDTQYF
DNA: TGTGCCAGCTCAGGCGGGAGCACAGATACGCAGTATTTT
J: TRBJ2-3
D: NA
V: TRBV18
size: NA

CDR3: CASSTPGTSGRMGSYNEQFF
DNA: TGTGCCAGCAGTACTCCCGGGACTAGCGGGAGGATGGGTTCCTACAATGAGCAGTTCTTC
J: TRBJ2-1
D: TRBD2
V: TRBV2
size: once

CDR3: CASSLSRDNEQYF
DNA: TGTGCCAGCAGTTTATCCAGGGACAACGAGCAGTACTTC
J: TRBJ2-7
D: NA
V: TRBV28
size: NA

CDR3: CASSEGGTGGNEQFF
DNA: TGTGCCAGCAGTGAAGGAGGGACAGGGGGCAATGAGCAGTTCTTC
J: TRBJ2-1
D: TRBD1
V: TRBV2
size: NA

CDR3: CASSVQGTASYEQYF
DNA: TGTGCCAGCAGCGTCCAAGGGACAGCCTCCTACGAGCAGTACTTC
J: TRBJ2-7
D: TRBD1
V: TRBV9
size: NA

CDR3: CASSPGRTGGSYEQYF
DNA: TGTGCCAGCAGCCCGGGTCGGACGGGGGGCTCCTACGAGCAGTACTTC
J: TRBJ2-7
D: TRBD2
V: TRBV11-1
size: NA

CDR3: CASSLRGSEQFF
DNA: TGTGCCAGCAGCTTGCGAGGATCTGAGCAGTTCTTC
J: TRBJ2-1
D: NA
V: TRBV5-4
size: NA

CDR3: CASSLSGGHEQYF
DNA: TGTGCCAGCAGTTTGTCAGGGGGCCACGAGCAGTACTTC
J: TRBJ2-7
D: TRBD1
V: TRBV27
size: NA

CDR3: CASSETGTLRGEQYF
DNA: TGTGCCAGCTCAGAAACCGGGACTTTGAGGGGTGAGCAGTACTTC
J: TRBJ2-7
D: NA
V: TRBV18
size: NA

CDR3: CASRSSGANVLTF
DNA: TGTGCCAGCCGGAGCTCTGGGGCCAACGTCCTGACTTTC
J: TRBJ2-6
D: NA
V: TRBV6-5
size: NA

CDR3: CASRLVGGGPEAFF
DNA: TGTGCCAGCAGGTTGGTGGGAGGAGGGCCTGAAGCTTTCTTT
J: TRBJ1-1
D: NA
V: TRBV7-2
size: NA

CDR3: CASRGQGGAGELFF
DNA: TGTGCCAGCCGGGGACAGGGTGGCGCCGGGGAGCTGTTTTTT
J: TRBJ2-2
D: TRBD1
V: TRBV6-5
size: NA

CDR3: CASLAVMNTEAFF
DNA: TGTGCCAGCTTGGCAGTCATGAACACTGAAGCTTTCTTT
J: TRBJ1-1
D: NA
V: TRBV6-5
size: NA

CDR3: CATSDSLAGDEQFF
DNA: TGTGCCACCAGTGATTCGCTAGCAGGGGATGAGCAGTTCTTC
J: TRBJ2-1
D: NA
V: TRBV24-1
size: NA

CDR3: CASRDKRTEAFF
DNA: TGCGCCAGCAGAGATAAACGGACTGAAGCTTTCTTT
J: TRBJ1-1
D: NA
V: TRBV5-1
size: NA